The TCR beta chain under discussion was sequenced for a study of shared clonotypes between healthy human individuals (dated by TCRdb to 2018 to 2021). With regard to the full study: A couple of women and a few men aged 18 to 49 years were included in the cohort. For each donor, three plates each were used for CD4 naive and CD4 memory, two plates were used for CD8 naive, and one plate was used for CD8 memory. Blood TCR repertoires of about 5 healthy adults were deeply sequenced to estimate repertoire size and the extent of clonotype sharing between individuals. Libraries were prepared and TCR repertoires were sequenced by different laboratories using diverse techniques, in order to increase sequencing depth and limit assay-specific biases. Each donor's leukapheresis produced roughly between about 0.8 and 10 billion PBMCs.

CD8 naive samples were obtained by positive selection for CCR7 among CD45RO-negative cells, yielding a CD45RA+CCR7+ population from which TemRA cells were excluded. The donors were healthy, HIV-negative adults who had no recently reported acute infections or vaccinations. Every donor was a Caucasian adult living in Nashville, Tennessee, USA. Blood was obtained by leukapheresis, after which PBMCs were separated by Ficoll-Histopaque density gradient centrifugation and cryopreserved in liquid nitrogen vapor phase. Analytical flow cytometry was used to check the purity and quantity of each magnetically sorted T cell population. Each sorted fraction had its genomic DNA isolated and then quantified by UV absorbance on a Nanodrop 2000c. The CDR3 starts with the cysteine, ends with the phenylalanine, and has 15 residues. The retained sequence is limited to the CDR3, 45 bases, with the frame set at the first base. Trimming leaves V shorter by 4 bases and J shorter by 4 bases, with the junction holding 5 bases beyond the gene matches. The germline V gene provides CDR1 MGHDK and CDR2 SYGVNS.

Using the deep immunoSEQ assay, multiplex PCR amplified TCR CDR3 regions from genomic DNA. For each cell subset, the extracted genomic DNA was distributed evenly across all wells of several immunoSEQ 96-well plates, and each plate served as one replicate. For sorted subsets, each replicate PCR was loaded with approximately 190 ng genomic DNA, equivalent to about 30,000 T cell genomes. Purified libraries were quantified with a Qubit 3.0 fluorometer, sized on a Bioanalyzer 2100, and re-quantified with the KAPA Library Quantification kit. Every immunoSEQ 96-well plate was sequenced on a separate single-read 150-cycle Illumina NextSeq 550 flow cell. In the original analysis: Because the immunoSEQ output held only junctional sequences and lacked quality scores, the filtering could not match the filtering applied to full-length reads. Sequences were annotated with PyIR, a Python wrapper for IgBLAST v1.9, and V/J genes and CDR3 were assigned using IMGT germline references. Reads with weak V/J assignments (E-value above 1e-6), missing CDR3, stop codons, out-of-frame junctions, or ambiguous translated residues were removed. V3J clonotypes were defined as sequences sharing an identical inferred V gene, J gene, and CDR3 amino acid sequence. To compute the percentage overlap between repertoires, the number of shared unique clonotypes was divided by the size of the smaller repertoire. Richness of each repertoire was evaluated using RTK rarefaction, the Chao1 estimator, and Recon v2.1 estimates of unobserved clonotypes. Generation probabilities were computed with OLGA for all TCRbeta clonotypes obtained by the gDNA method from several donors. Drawn from immuneACCESS, this table holds only the in-frame rearrangements with V and J called that TCRdb kept. Clones are partly lost; checked studies trace under half to an unresolved V gene and leave the rest unexplained. V, J and clone size derive from that table, while D and trimming were established from the DNA sequence. In this sample the table shows about 680,000 clones, about 90% of which occur a single time. The top ten clonotypes cover roughly 24% of the sample.

Broader findings and caveats from the paper: Rarefaction of sorted-subset datasets indicated incomplete sequencing despite the large sequencing depth. Approximately 5% of naive CD4, around 3.6% of naive CD8, 2.3% of memory CD4, and over 0.35% of memory CD8 clonotypes were shared across a few donors. Compared with non-shared clonotypes, clonotypes shared by all four sorted-subset donors had higher generation probabilities. Estimated clonotype richness was generally larger for naive than for memory subsets. Sampling was restricted to blood, and TCR repertoires in tissues likely differ from the TCR repertoires found in blood. Because the study included a small number of donors, the genetic and exposure-history diversity represented was limited. Based on pairwise subsampling, the degree of clonotype sharing among donors was expected to be affected by sequencing depth.

On this clone: Its antigen remains unidentified. Base qualities are not provided; no much larger clone lies one nucleotide away.

The V and J segments used are TRBV25-1 and TRBJ2-1; TRBD2 aligns with 9 central bases. The TCR originated in a man aged 25 to 40 in good health. Sequencing was done on a sample of naive CD8+ T cells sorted from blood. The sample's cell subset or site label, decoded: CD45RA+CCR7+. The DNA reads as follows: TGTGCCAGCAGTGTAGGTAGCGGGAGTTACAATGAGCAGTTCTTC. It specifies CASSVGSGSYNEQFF.